The entry below describes one TCR beta chain. This clonotype came up once. Its binding antigen is unknown. The junction departs from the called germline gene at one end, perhaps through a read error. This sample stems from a study of tumor and adjacent non-tumor tissue in lung cancer listed by TCRdb under 2018. Background for the entire study: Patients with adenocarcinoma (approximately 12), squamous cell carcinoma (2) and small cell lung cancer (1) were included in the cohort. Among the roughly 15 patients, ages ranged from roughly 31 to 76 years, approximately 10 were men and 5 were women, and disease was TNM stage I to III. For each patient, one tumor sample and one normal lung sample were taken, giving 25 to 30 paired specimens that underwent TCRbeta CDR3 sequencing. Bulk TCRbeta repertoires were compared between lung tumor tissue and matched distant non-tumor lung tissue obtained from over 13 lung cancer patients. Sequencing produced about 120,000,000 productive TCRbeta reads in total, an average of about 4.2 million reads per sample. Here is what the overall study found, with its caveats: A significantly larger cumulative share of the repertoire was made up by the top 100 clones in normal lung than in tumor tissue. The sequencing platform is not named in the methods, and unique molecular identifiers are not mentioned. TCR diversity was significantly higher in younger patients, and greater tumor TCR diversity was associated with shorter overall survival and shorter disease-free survival. Peripheral blood was not sequenced, so blood TCRbeta repertoires were not examined in the lung cancer patients of the study. Tumor tissue showed significantly greater TCR diversity (inverse Simpson) than normal lung tissue (approximately 400 vs 170, P = 0.0075, Mann-Whitney U test). With only roughly 14 patients in the cohort, the authors noted that larger samples and more detailed clinical data are needed.

RNA was isolated from bulk, unsorted tissue, and RNA quality was assessed with a NanoDrop ND-1000 and an Agilent 2100. The donors were newly diagnosed lung cancer patients admitted for thoracic surgery in China from August to November 2014 who had not received prior chemotherapy. Patients with previous radiotherapy or chemotherapy, or with another concurrent cancer, were excluded from the study. Pieces of surgical tissue measuring roughly 1-2.1 cm3 were kept in RNAlater solution and stored at -80 degrees C until use. The CDR3 holds 15 amino acids from the cysteine to the phenylalanine. The CDR3 DNA has 45 bases and is translated from base 1. The germline V gene supplies CDR1 SGHNT and CDR2 YENEEA. The library was made by multiplex PCR. The run used an Illumina HiSeq 2500. TCRbeta libraries were constructed through three rounds of nested PCR with primers (Table S4) according to protocols adapted from ARM-PCR. PCR products of 200-500 bp were gel-excised and purified with the QIAquick gel extraction kit before sequencing. Concerning the study's data processing: Reads were cleaned using Trimmomatic, were merged into complete CDR3 sequences using FLASH, and were assigned to V(D)J germline segments using MiTCR. VDJtools was used to compute clonal diversity as the inverse Simpson's index. A read counted as productive if the sequence was in-frame and lacked a premature stop codon. Using fastp trimming at Q25 and MiXCR clonotype assembly, TCRdb reanalyzed the public sequencing data and kept in-frame beta chains. For every CDR3 protein sequence, its rows merge into one entry that carries the most common genes and DNA. The V and J calls and clone size come from TCRdb's table, not from the authors' own analysis. The sample table lists 200,000 to 250,000 distinct CDR3 sequences, approximately 74% of them with a count of one. Clones ranked in the top ten supply almost 25% of the sample.

The sequence was collected from a man between 60 and 75 years old with non-small cell lung cancer. The sequence joins TRBV11-3 to TRBJ2-1; 8 nucleotides in the junction match TRBD2. Sequenced sample: lung tumor tissue. The CDR3 region reads CAGSLGGGTFNGQFF. Read as DNA, the sequence is TGTGCCGGCAGCTTAGGCGGGGGGACTTTCAATGGGCAGTTCTTC.